The 12 T cell receptor beta chains below come from one sample, sequenced in a study of blood T cell repertoires in COVID-19 (TCRdb year 2020). The receptor library was made with the immunoSEQ multiplex PCR assay. Entries here come from immuneACCESS through TCRdb and include only in-frame sequences with V and J called. Some clones fail to appear in such tables; in the studies checked, an unresolved V gene covers under half of the shortfall, and the cause of the remainder is unknown. The sample table shows around 35,000 clones, and about 85% are seen once. The ten largest clonotypes hold roughly 7.7% of the sample. What was sequenced was peripheral blood. These receptor sequences come from a human donor in a cohort sampled during active COVID-19.

The V and J genes are TRBV24-1 and TRBJ2-3, with 10 nucleotides matching TRBD1. The ends lost 3 bases at V and 6 bases at J; junction bases unmatched: 2. This CDR3 is 14 amino acids long. Germline V gives CDR1 KGHDR, CDR2 SFDVKD. The CDR3 sequence: CATSDPDRGDTQYF. Written as DNA, the CDR3 is TGTGCCACCAGTGATCCGGACAGGGGGGATACGCAGTATTTT.

The CDR3 sequence: CASSAWAGGEETQYF. DNA for the CDR3: TGTGCCAGCAGCGCCTGGGCAGGGGGCGAGGAGACCCAGTACTTC. The chain couples TRBV9 to TRBJ2-5; 8 bases match TRBD1. This CDR3 is 15 amino acids long. CDR1 and CDR2 (germline): SGDLS, YYNGEE. The ends lost 3 bases at V and 5 bases at J; junction bases unmatched: 9.

This rearrangement joins TRBV11-2 to TRBJ2-7; 13 bases align to TRBD2. V was clipped by 5 bases and J by 13 bases; unmatched bases: 8. Germline V gives CDR1 SGHAT, CDR2 FQNNGV. The CDR3 contains 13 residues. The CDR3 here is CASSRPGLAGLYF. Written as DNA, the CDR3 is TGTGCCAGCAGCCGCCCGGGACTAGCGGGGCTCTACTTC.

The chain uses TRBV5-4 and TRBJ2-2; the match to TRBD2 covers 14 bases. V lost 5 bases and J lost 1; bases outside the gene matches: 4. Germline V gene data show CDR1 as SGHNT and CDR2 as YYREEE (reference sequence). CDR3 length equals 17 residues. CDR3 sequence: CASRLGLAGGNTGELFF. CDR3 sequence (DNA): TGTGCCAGCAGACTAGGACTAGCGGGGGGGAACACCGGGGAGCTGTTTTTT.

This sequence joins TRBV2 and TRBJ2-1, with TRBD1 matching 8 bases. In germline, CDR1 is SNHLY, CDR2 FYNNEI. The CDR3 covers 14 residues. With 5 bases clipped from V and 8 bases from J, the junction kept 8 bases outside the gene matches. CDR3 sequence (DNA): TGTGCCAGCAGTACCTTTGCAGGGGGCTATGAGCAGTTCTTC. Protein sequence: CASSTFAGGYEQFF.

The J gene is TRBJ2-7, the V gene TRBV7-8, with D maybe TRBD2 (5 bases). The CDR3 consists of 13 residues. V lost 5 bases and J 4 bases, leaving 12 bases between the germline ends. Germline V lookup: CDR1 SGHVS, CDR2 FQNEAQ. This CDR3 is CASSPQDWYEQYF. The DNA of the CDR3 is TGTGCCAGCAGCCCCCAGGACTGGTACGAGCAGTACTTC. Together with reference TRBV7-8 and TRBJ2-7, the CDR3 gives the full variable domain: GAGVSQSPRYKVAKRGQDVALRCDPISGHVSLFWYQQALGQGPEFLTYFQNEAQLDKSGLPSDRFFAERPEGSVSTLKIQRTQQEDSAVYLCASSPQDWYEQYFGPGTRLTVT.

The chain has TRBV15 and TRBJ2-7; 12 nucleotides line up with TRBD2. Germline values: CDR1 LNHNV, CDR2 YYDKDF (reference sequence). The V segment lost 1 base and the J segment 3 bases; nucleotides outside the gene matches: 4. The CDR3 consists of 16 residues. The CDR3 sequence: CATSRVRTSGVYEQYF. The CDR3 DNA is TGTGCCACCAGCAGAGTGCGGACTAGCGGGGTCTACGAGCAGTACTTC.

This CDR3 reads CASRTGTSGRVYEQYF. Written as DNA, the CDR3 is TGTGCCAGCCGCACCGGGACTAGCGGGAGGGTGTACGAGCAGTACTTC. The chain couples TRBV2 to TRBJ2-7; 16 nucleotides agree with TRBD2. Germline V gene sequence: CDR1 SNHLY, CDR2 FYNNEI. This CDR3 contains 16 residues. Losses at the gene ends were 8 bases for V and 4 bases for J; bases not matched to a gene: 8.

V is TRBV2 and J is TRBJ1-5, with D maybe TRBD1 (5 bases). Germline CDR1 reads SNHLY; CDR2 reads FYNNEI. This CDR3 region has 15 residues. Between the trimmed V and J ends, which lost 1 base and 3 bases, there was a span of 10 bases. The CDR3 DNA reads TGTGCCAGCAGTGAAGGGGGCAGGATCAATCAGCCCCAGCATTTT. Amino acids: CASSEGGRINQPQHF.

The rearrangement links TRBV15 to TRBJ2-2, with 9 bases that match TRBD1. Germline V lookup: CDR1 LNHNV, CDR2 YYDKDF (reference sequence). Trimming cost V 0 bases and J 7 bases; bases outside gene matches: 15. CDR3 length equals 19 residues. In DNA form, the CDR3 reads TGTGCCACCAGCAGAGATAGTACGCCCGGACAGGGGATCCTCGGGGAGCTGTTTTTT. Residues: CATSRDSTPGQGILGELFF.

The chain is built from TRBV7-8 and TRBJ2-6, with 10 nucleotides matching TRBD1. CDR3 size: 21 residues. Germline V CDR1 and CDR2: SGHVS, FQNEAQ. V shed 4 bases, J shed 3 bases, and the junction held 18 bases outside the gene matches. The DNA for the CDR3 is TGTGCCAGCAGCTCACTGGGACAGGGGAAATCTGGGTCTAGTGGGGCCAACGTCCTGACTTTC. Translating it yields CASSSLGQGKSGSSGANVLTF.

The J gene is TRBJ2-1, the V gene TRBV5-1; 11 bases agree with TRBD1. Per germline, CDR1 SGHRS and CDR2 YFSETQ. The CDR3 has 16 residues. J lost 7 bases, V lost 7 bases, and 13 bases had no gene match. In DNA form, the CDR3 reads TGCGCCAGCCAAATCTTACCGGGACAGGGGGTTAATGAGCAGTTCTTC. It yields the protein CASQILPGQGVNEQFF.